The sequence of this T cell receptor beta chain was determined in a study of blood T cell repertoires in COVID-19. The overall study: T cells, B-cell-depleted T cells, or PBMCs provided the cDNA or gDNA that served as material.

V lost 7 bases and J 8 bases, leaving 18 bases between the germline ends. This CDR3 is 14 amino acids long. Germline loops: CDR1 SNHLY, CDR2 FYNNEI. In the source study's methods: Amplified reference gene primers provided the basis for estimating nucleated cell counts. Sequencing was performed with immunoSEQ multiplex PCR; in TCRdb, only in-frame clones are kept and a portion is missing. Clone size and the V and J calls come from that table; the DNA yielded D and trimming. The data show about 120,000 clones, about three quarters seen once. The specimen was peripheral blood. The source is an elderly woman with active or convalescent COVID-19. The V gene is TRBV2, the J gene TRBJ1-3, with D possibly TRBD1 on 6 matching bases. The CDR3 here is CASKVRGPSDTIYF. For the CDR3, the DNA is TGTGCCAGCAAGGTCAGGGGCCCTTCGGACACCATATATTTT.